Below, one TCR beta chain is given with its context. Its antigen remains undetermined. No per-base quality is available; no much larger clone lies one base away. TCRbeta CDR3 regions were amplified from genomic DNA by means of the immunoSEQ Assay, a bias-controlled multiplex PCR. The original pipeline was this. The number of nucleated cells in each sample was estimated from the amplification of reference gene primers within the assay. Sequence reads were collapsed and filtered to measure the absolute abundance of every unique TCRbeta CDR3 rearrangement. Productive Simpson clonality was computed per sample as the square root of Simpson's diversity index over productive rearrangements. The clones in this table, taken by TCRdb from immuneACCESS, are in-frame only. Not every clone is retained; where verified, under half of the shortfall comes from an unresolved V gene, and the cause of the rest is unknown. V, J and clone size are those of that table, while D and trimming were read from the DNA. The sample records 330,000 or so clones, roughly 87% of which are singletons. The ten largest clonotypes hold approximately 10% of the sample.

In Seattle, one collaborating source enrolled patients while the infection was active and tracked those patients longitudinally over the course of disease. Whole blood was collected in K2EDTA tubes by collaborating institutions according to the institutions' own protocols. Collaborator samples were shipped for TCRbeta analysis as frozen whole blood, isolated PBMCs, or DNA extracted from either sample type. The sample comes from a study of blood T cell repertoires in COVID-19 (dated by TCRdb to about 2020). General notes on the study: The collaborator samples originated in the United States, Italy and Spain and spanned the acute and convalescent phases of COVID-19. The material from the prospective study consisted of cDNA or gDNA derived from T cells, B-cell-depleted T cells, or PBMCs. Subjects who had been exposed to COVID-19, were actively infected with it, or had recovered from it provided the deeply sampled blood TCRbeta repertoires that made up the dataset. The repertoires were released in a freely available public database meant as a resource for research on the immune response to SARS-CoV-2. Samples came from the ongoing ImmuneRACE study (first 160 participants) plus 1,254 subjects from 6 global collaborators. The sample metadata nearly always contained a de-identified subject ID, COVID-19 status, age in years and sex. HLA class I and class II types, where available, came from metadata supplied by the sample provider rather than from assay-based typing.

V loses 3 bases of germline sequence and J loses 4 bases, and the interval between the two ends is 9 bases. CDR1 MDHEN and CDR2 SYDVKM are derived from the germline V gene. The CDR3 covers 14 residues, taking in both the cysteine and the phenylalanine. Kept here is only the CDR3 DNA, which spans 42 bases and is read in frame from base 1. The investigation overall reported the following: The quantity of clinical and demographic metadata differed by source and by participant and was supplied without curation.

Sequenced input: peripheral blood. This chain joins TRBV28 to TRBJ2-2; TRBD1 might be the D gene, on 6 matching bases. The clonotype was recovered from a man in his thirties or forties with COVID-19, enrolled during active disease. The sequence in DNA is TGTGCCAGCAGTTTCAGGGGAAGCACCGGGGAGCTGTTTTTT. It translates to CASSFRGSTGELFF.